This is a list of T cell receptor beta chains from one sample in a study of blood T cell repertoires in COVID-19. Assay: immunoSEQ multiplex PCR; the TCRdb copy retains only in-frame clones and omits some. The sample has over 200,000 clones, about 85% seen once; the top ten hold about 12%. Sequencing used peripheral blood. These receptors all come from a woman aged 18-29 years who had recovered from COVID-19. Each CDR3 is given with its conserved first and last residue. The order of the fields is J gene, clone size, D gene, CDR3 length, V gene, CDR3 protein, CDR3 DNA. A D gene is named only where the DNA matches it firmly. Clone size is not always given. Where it is, it says once, few, many or a class for expanded clones.

>TRBJ2-3|NA|TRBD2|14|TRBV7-8
CASRPREGERTQYF
TGTGCCAGCAGACCCCGGGAGGGGGAGCGTACGCAGTATTTT
>TRBJ1-2|NA|NA|13|TRBV12-3/TRBV12-4
CASSLAQRIGYTF
TGTGCCAGCAGTTTAGCGCAGCGGATTGGCTACACCTTC
>TRBJ1-4|NA|TRBD1|18|TRBV7-9
CASSSRDRGQYFTEKLFF
TGTGCCAGCAGTTCTCGGGACAGGGGGCAATACTTTACTGAAAAACTGTTTTTT
>TRBJ2-1|NA|TRBD2|18|TRBV7-9
CASSSLAGGPVSHNEQFF
TGTGCCAGCAGCTCACTAGCGGGAGGGCCGGTTTCCCACAATGAGCAGTTCTTC
>TRBJ2-1|NA|TRBD2|15|TRBV7-2
CASSLTGGPYNEQFF
TGTGCCAGCAGCTTAACGGGAGGACCCTACAATGAGCAGTTCTTC
>TRBJ2-7|once|TRBD2|17|TRBV13
CASSSRLAGTSRDEQYF
TGTGCCAGCAGCTCGCGACTAGCGGGGACGAGCAGGGACGAGCAGTACTTC
>TRBJ2-7|few|TRBD2|15|TRBV19
CASSRETSGYYEQYF
TGTGCCAGTAGTAGGGAGACTAGCGGGTACTACGAGCAGTACTTC
>TRBJ1-5|few|NA|13|TRBV7-3
CASSLSPDQPQHF
TGTGCCAGCAGCTTAAGCCCGGATCAGCCCCAGCATTTT
>TRBJ1-2|NA|TRBD1|12|TRBV24-1
CATSDPGGSYTF
TGTGCCACCAGTGATCCAGGGGGAAGCTACACCTTC
>TRBJ1-2|NA|TRBD1|13|TRBV12-3/TRBV12-4
CAAGTGGLVGYTF
TGTGCCGCCGGGACAGGGGGACTGGTTGGCTACACCTTC
>TRBJ1-2|NA|TRBD1|15|TRBV5-6
CASSYLGQGAYGYTF
TGTGCCAGCAGCTATCTCGGACAGGGGGCTTATGGCTACACCTTC
>TRBJ1-4|NA|NA|14|TRBV25-1
CASSVAGAGEKLFF
TGTGCCAGCAGTGTGGCAGGGGCTGGGGAAAAACTGTTTTTT
>TRBJ2-7|NA|NA|17|TRBV7-8
CASSSLRGTEASYEQYF
TGTGCCAGCAGCTCACTACGGGGGACAGAAGCTTCCTACGAGCAGTACTTC
>TRBJ2-7|NA|TRBD2|13|TRBV5-6
CASSLREDYEQYF
TGTGCCAGCAGCTTGCGGGAGGACTACGAGCAGTACTTC
>TRBJ1-2|once|NA|13|TRBV19
CASSAPRTRGYTF
TGTGCCAGTAGTGCCCCCAGGACAAGAGGCTACACCTTC
>TRBJ1-2|NA|TRBD1|17|TRBV4-3
CASSLGQVLTVGYGYTF
TGCGCCAGCAGCCTCGGACAGGTCCTTACGGTCGGCTATGGCTACACCTTC
>TRBJ1-5|few|NA|14|TRBV30
CAWSVLSGNQPQHF
TGTGCCTGGAGTGTACTTTCAGGGAATCAGCCCCAGCATTTT
>TRBJ1-1|NA|NA|15|TRBV3-1/TRBV3-2
CASSRGGTPYTEAFF
TGTGCCAGCAGCCGCGGGGGGACACCTTACACTGAAGCTTTCTTT
>TRBJ2-1|NA|NA|14|TRBV30
CAWRKRNLYNEQFF
TGTGCCTGGAGAAAGCGGAACCTATACAATGAGCAGTTCTTC
>TRBJ2-1|NA|TRBD1|17|TRBV29-1
CSVLRGWDRPSYNEQFF
TGCAGCGTTCTCCGTGGTTGGGACAGGCCCTCCTACAATGAGCAGTTCTTC
>TRBJ2-3|NA|NA|14|TRBV5-4
CASSLETFRDTQYF
TGTGCCAGCAGCTTGGAAACGTTTAGAGATACGCAGTATTTT
>TRBJ1-2|NA|NA|13|TRBV6-5
CASSRGLVYGYTF
TGTGCCAGCAGTCGGGGACTCGTCTATGGCTACACCTTC
>TRBJ2-1|NA|NA|13|TRBV9
CASGRDAYNEQFF
TGTGCCTCTGGGCGGGACGCCTACAATGAGCAGTTCTTC
>TRBJ1-3|NA|TRBD1|14|TRBV3-1/TRBV3-2
CASSLRGSGNTIYF
TGTGCCAGCAGCCTCAGGGGGTCTGGAAACACCATATATTTT
>TRBJ2-1|NA|TRBD2|15|TRBV18
CASSPGGAGVNEQFF
TGTGCCAGCTCACCGGGAGGGGCGGGAGTCAATGAGCAGTTCTTC
>TRBJ1-5|NA|NA|13|TRBV3-1/TRBV3-2
CASTAGGGQPQHF
TGTGCCAGCACCGCTGGGGGGGGGCAGCCCCAGCATTTT
>TRBJ1-6|NA|NA|15|TRBV9
CASSVAGSNNSPLHF
TGTGCCAGCAGCGTTGCAGGGTCCAACAATTCACCCCTCCACTTT
>TRBJ2-7|NA|NA|16|TRBV6-6
CASSSGLYRAPYEQYF
TGTGCCAGCAGTTCAGGTCTGTACAGGGCCCCCTACGAGCAGTACTTC
>TRBJ2-1|NA|NA|14|TRBV27
CASSLVAAYNEQFF
TGTGCCAGCAGTTTAGTAGCGGCTTACAATGAGCAGTTCTTC
>TRBJ1-4|NA|TRBD1|14|TRBV7-9
CASSPDRVNEKLFF
TGTGCCAGCAGCCCGGACAGGGTTAATGAAAAACTGTTTTTT
>TRBJ1-6|NA|TRBD1|14|TRBV27
CASSPTGDNSPLHF
TGTGCCAGCAGTCCCACAGGGGATAATTCACCCCTCCACTTT
>TRBJ1-5|NA|NA|13|TRBV28
CASRGGANQPQHF
TGTGCCAGCAGGGGGGGGGCCAATCAGCCCCAGCATTTT
>TRBJ2-2|NA|NA|15|TRBV5-1
CASTPLAEVTGELFF
TGCGCCAGCACACCCCTGGCGGAGGTAACCGGGGAGCTGTTTTTT
>TRBJ1-2|NA|TRBD1|16|TRBV6-2/TRBV6-3
CASSQQYGQGVDGYTF
TGTGCCAGCAGTCAACAATACGGACAGGGAGTTGATGGCTACACCTTC
>TRBJ2-7|NA|TRBD1|14|TRBV27
CASNHRQGEYEQYF
TGTGCCAGCAACCACCGGCAGGGGGAGTACGAGCAGTACTTC
>TRBJ2-7|NA|NA|14|TRBV27
CASSLTGYGGEQYF
TGTGCCAGCAGTTTAACCGGGTACGGGGGCGAGCAGTACTTC
>TRBJ2-3|NA|NA|14|TRBV7-3
CASSLTRNTDTQYF
TGTGCCAGCAGCTTAACCCGTAACACAGATACGCAGTATTTT
>TRBJ1-2|NA|TRBD1|16|TRBV5-6
CASRTGTGLILGGYTF
TGTGCCAGCAGAACCGGGACAGGGTTGATTTTGGGGGGCTACACCTTC
>TRBJ2-7|NA|NA|15|TRBV21-1
CASSRLTGESYEQYF
TGTGCCAGCAGCAGATTGACAGGGGAAAGCTACGAGCAGTACTTC
>TRBJ2-2|NA|NA|15|TRBV10-3
CAISDPGHGPGELFF
TGTGCCATCAGTGATCCGGGACATGGCCCCGGGGAGCTGTTTTTT
>TRBJ1-2|NA|NA|14|TRBV13
CASSLLTGSDGYTF
TGTGCCAGCAGCTTACTTACAGGGAGTGATGGCTACACCTTC
>TRBJ1-1|NA|NA|12|TRBV12-3/TRBV12-4
CASSLAGTEAFF
TGTGCCAGCAGTTTGGCGGGGACTGAAGCTTTCTTT
>TRBJ1-1|NA|NA|13|TRBV12-3/TRBV12-4
CASTTTLNTEAFF
TGTGCCAGCACCACCACTCTGAACACTGAAGCTTTCTTT
>TRBJ1-1|NA|NA|15|TRBV4-2
CASSQDFGGGYEAFF
TGTGCCAGCAGCCAAGATTTTGGGGGGGGTTATGAAGCTTTCTTT
>TRBJ2-1|NA|NA|12|TRBV7-2
CASTQEGREQFF
TGTGCCAGCACGCAGGAGGGTCGTGAGCAGTTCTTC
>TRBJ1-1|few|NA|8|TRBV29-1
CSAEEAFF
TGCAGCGCCGAGGAAGCTTTCTTT
>TRBJ2-7|NA|NA|18|TRBV19
CASSIRGELGAGIYEQYF
TGTGCCAGTAGTATCAGGGGGGAGCTAGGGGCCGGGATCTACGAGCAGTACTTC
>TRBJ1-1|NA|TRBD1|15|TRBV4-3
CASSQENRGYTEAFF
TGCGCCAGCAGCCAAGAGAACAGGGGGTACACTGAAGCTTTCTTT
>TRBJ2-5|NA|TRBD1|13|TRBV27
CASSPGTAGTQYF
TGTGCCAGCAGTCCCGGGACAGCCGGGACCCAGTACTTC